A single sample is the source of the 7 T cell receptor beta chains below, sequenced in a study of CD4+ T cells in melanoma. Profiling relied on immunoSEQ multiplex PCR, and the TCRdb table lists in-frame clones only, not all of them. The data hold about 140,000 clones, with nearly 95% observed a single time. All receptors derive from a human donor with melanoma.

The V gene is TRBV7-9, the J gene TRBJ2-3, with TRBD2 identical over 9 bases. CDR1 is SEHNR, CDR2 FQNEAQ, per germline (reference sequence). V lost 5 bases and J lost 1; bases outside the gene matches: 16. The CDR3 runs 19 residues. In DNA form, the CDR3 reads TGTGCCAGCAGCCCCAAGACGACACTGCAGCGGGGGGGCACAGATACGCAGTATTTT. Amino acid sequence: CASSPKTTLQRGGTDTQYF.

This chain links TRBV30 with TRBJ1-1, with a possible D match to TRBD1 (5 bases). The V end was cut by 0 bases, the J end by 4 bases, with 15 bases between. The germline CDR1 and CDR2 sequences are GTSNPN and SVGIG (reference sequence). The CDR3 sequence is 15 residues long. The CDR3 DNA reads TGTGCCTGGAGTGTAGTGGGGGAGAGCCGCACTGAAGCTTTCTTT. Translated, it gives CAWSVVGESRTEAFF.

The J gene is TRBJ2-5, the V gene TRBV7-9; D is possibly TRBD1 or TRBD2 (6 bases each). Germline CDR1 is SEHNR and CDR2 is FQNEAQ (reference sequence). Trimming took off 4 bases at V and 5 bases at J, with 14 bases between the two ends. CDR3 length: 14 amino acids. The CDR3 DNA sequence: TGTGCCAGCAGCTCGGGGGCAGGTTTCGAGACCCAGTACTTC. Translated, it gives CASSSGAGFETQYF.

This rearrangement joins TRBV21-1 to TRBJ2-2; the D call TRBD1 from the table was never checked on the DNA. TRBV21-1 is a pseudogene locus. This CDR3 region has 14 residues. DNA for the CDR3: TGTGCCAGCCAGCTCAGGCGACGAACCGGGGAGCTGTTTTTT. It is translated as CASQLRRRTGELFF.

This clone appeared once. The chain joins TRBV7-8 to TRBJ2-1; no clear D. The V end lost 1 base, the J end lost 9 bases, and 10 bases lay between the germline ends. The CDR3 contains 13 residues. The V gene's germline CDR1 is SGHVS and CDR2 FQNEAQ. The CDR3 region has the DNA TGTGCCAGCAGCTTAGGACCGGTTAGTGAGCAGTTCTTC. It yields the protein CASSLGPVSEQFF.

The chain is built from TRBV19 and TRBJ1-2, with D unresolved. Trimming took off 10 bases at V and 2 bases at J, with 14 bases between the two ends. Germline-derived CDR1 and CDR2 are LNHDA and SQIVND (reference sequence). The CDR3 runs 13 residues. CDR3 protein: CAIKDGPNYGYTF. CDR3 DNA: TGTGCCATCAAAGACGGTCCGAACTATGGCTACACCTTC.

The chain combines TRBV30 with TRBJ2-7, with 7 nucleotides matching TRBD1. The germline gives CDR1 GTSNPN, CDR2 SVGIG (reference sequence). The trim removed 1 base at V and 4 bases at J, leaving 7 bases unmatched. The CDR3 loop spans 14 amino acids. CDR3 sequence: CAWSESGGEYEQYF. The CDR3 DNA reads as TGTGCCTGGAGTGAGTCAGGGGGTGAGTACGAGCAGTACTTC.